The 2 T cell receptor beta chains below were found in one sample sequenced in a study of blood T cell repertoires in COVID-19. Repertoires were generated with immunoSEQ multiplex PCR, while TCRdb's copy carries only in-frame clones and drops some. The sample has about 39,000 clones, 75% to 90% seen once. Sequenced input: peripheral blood. The receptors were gathered from a man aged 55 to 70 with acute or convalescent COVID-19.

This clone was detected only once. This chain links TRBV27 with TRBJ2-1, with D possibly being TRBD2 (5 bases). V gave up 6 bases and J gave up 3 bases, with 18 bases separating them. Germline V gene data show CDR1 as MNHEY and CDR2 as SMNVEV (reference sequence). The CDR3 is 16 residues long. CDR3 nucleotides: TGTGCCAGCAGGATTGGGAGTACTTCCAACTACAATGAGCAGTTCTTC. This codes for CASRIGSTSNYNEQFF.

The CDR3 DNA reads TGTGCCATCGGGCTAGCGGAGACCCAGTACTTC. This translates into CAIGLAETQYF. The genes are TRBV10-3 and TRBJ2-5; maybe TRBD2 (6 bases). CDR1 is ENHRY, CDR2 SYGVKD, per germline. V was cut by 8 bases and J by 5 bases, with 9 bases left in between. CDR3 size: 11 residues.